These 8 T cell receptor beta chains originate from one sample sequenced in a study of CD8 T cells in Susac syndrome. The RNA, about 0.45 to 1 ug, was put through reverse transcription using random hexamers. TCRdb called the immunoSEQ multiplex PCR reads again in MiXCR, with one record for every CDR3 protein. This sample has over 120,000 distinct CDR3 sequences, with approximately 95% found just once. Sequenced material: CD4+ T cells from PBMCs. Source of these receptors: a human donor with Susac syndrome.

V usage is TRBV5-1 and J usage is TRBJ2-3; D gene unclear. CDR1 is SGHRS and CDR2 is YFSETQ in the germline V gene. There are 16 residues in the CDR3. V gave up 0 bases and J gave up 3 bases, with 14 bases separating them. The CDR3 DNA reads as TGCGCCAGCAGCTTGGAGGGCCCCGGGCGGACAGATACGCAGTATTTT. Its protein is CASSLEGPGRTDTQYF.

The chain couples TRBV20-1 to TRBJ1-1; 7 bases are shared with TRBD1. The CDR3 extends over 14 amino acids. Germline V gene data show CDR1 as DFQATT and CDR2 as SNEGSKA (reference sequence). V trimming: 3 bases; J trimming: 1 base; junction bases outside the gene matches: 5. The DNA of the CDR3 is TGCAGTGCTAGGGGGAGGGGGCCGAACACTGAAGCTTTCTTT. Its translation is CSARGRGPNTEAFF.

The rearrangement uses TRBV30 and TRBJ2-7; TRBD1 matches 7 bases. The germline CDR1 and CDR2 sequences are GTSNPN and SVGIG (reference sequence). This CDR3 has 17 residues. The V and J ends lost 0 bases and 1 base, in that order; junction bases with no gene match: 12. The CDR3 sequence: CAWSVLGGQSNSYEQYF. The CDR3 nucleotides read TGTGCCTGGAGTGTATTAGGGGGACAGAGCAATTCCTACGAGCAGTACTTC.

This rearrangement joins TRBV6-5 to TRBJ2-7; 8 bases align to TRBD1. The length of the CDR3 is 14 residues. The germline gives CDR1 MNHEY, CDR2 SVGAGI. The J segment lost 2 bases and the V segment lost 7 bases, leaving 7 bases of the junction unmatched. The CDR3 is CASKLLQGAYEQYF. Here the CDR3 DNA reads TGTGCCAGCAAATTACTACAGGGGGCCTACGAGCAGTACTTC.

The V gene is TRBV20-1, the J gene TRBJ2-1, with 13 positions matching TRBD2. Trimming at V came to 3 bases and at J to 3 bases, leaving 11 bases not matched to a gene. The CDR3 spans 18 residues. In germline, CDR1 is DFQATT, CDR2 SNEGSKA (reference sequence). The CDR3 DNA reads as TGCAGTGCTAGTCACCGGACTAGCGGGGGTACCTTCTACAATGAGCAGTTCTTC. Translating gives CSASHRTSGGTFYNEQFF.

About this clonotype: The junction differs from germline at one of its ends, possibly a read error. The CDR3 coding sequence is TGTGCTAGCAGCGGCGCCGGGACTAGCCGGCATCCGGCATACGAGCAGTACTTC. It yields the protein CASSGAGTSRHPAYEQYF. The gene calls are TRBV7-7 and TRBJ2-7; 9 bases agree with TRBD2. The CDR3 length is 18 residues. Germline CDR1 SSHAT, CDR2 FNYEAQ (reference sequence).

This chain joins TRBV12-5 and TRBJ2-7, with D possibly matching TRBD2 (6 bases). The CDR3 is 13 residues long. V shed 9 bases and J shed 2 bases, with 14 bases lying between them. Germline CDR1 reads LGHNT; CDR2 reads FRNRAP. The CDR3 loop reads CASGREVTYEQYF. For the CDR3, the DNA is TGTGCTAGCGGAAGGGAGGTCACCTACGAGCAGTACTTC.

This sequence joins TRBV12-3 or TRBV12-4 and TRBJ2-4, with 9 bases fitting TRBD1. The CDR3 runs to 12 residues. Trimming at V came to 6 bases and at J to 7 bases, leaving 1 base not matched to a gene. The CDR3 DNA sequence: TGTGCCAGCAGAGGGACAGGGAACATTCAGTACTTC. Its translation: CASRGTGNIQYF.